The clone carrying this TCR beta chain was picked up many times. Its target is unknown. This sample was included in a study of metastatic and nonmetastatic thyroid tumors. Study overall: Blood and tumor or nodule tissue repertoires from malignant and benign thyroid patients were compared. Study-level findings and limits: When malignant thyroid tumors were compared with benign nodules, TCR beta diversity was reportedly significantly higher in the malignant tumors. This held in both blood and tumor samples.

Per the authors' pipeline: Using the CDR3 differences seen across clinicopathological groups, the authors built a distant-metastasis classifier for papillary thyroid cancer, which was meant to discriminate distant-metastatic patients. MiXCR re-clonotyped the PCR reads for TCRdb. None of the V and J calls come from the authors' own analysis; TCRdb made them. The repertoire holds roughly 71,000 clones, with roughly 18% as singletons. Each patient came to thyroid surgery without any prior treatment (of any kind). Sequencing was done on a sample of blood. This receptor was identified in a female donor with papillary thyroid cancer or a benign thyroid nodule (not recorded which). Some clones in this sample may be carry-over from other donors' samples.

CDR3 loop: CASRPRTGNTGELFF. CDR3 nucleotides: TGTGCCAGCAGACCACGGACAGGGAACACCGGGGAGCTGTTTTTT. The chain employs TRBV6-1 and TRBJ2-2; 7 bases fit TRBD1. Germline assignment: CDR1 MNHNS and CDR2 SASEGT. The CDR3 extends over 15 amino acids. V lost 6 bases to trimming and J lost 1 base; unmatched junction nucleotides: 5.